These 5 T cell receptor beta chains were all obtained from the same sample, sequenced in a study of cytomegalovirus exposure and HLA in healthy donors. The table came from immunoSEQ multiplex PCR; TCRdb's copy has only in-frame clones and leaves some out. The sample carries some 170,000 clones, approximately 86% recorded once. The sequencing input was PBMCs. The receptors were gathered from a man aged 18 to 30 in good health and CMV-seropositive.

The V and J genes are TRBV30 and TRBJ2-2; TRBD2 might be the D (5 bases). Deletions cut 0 bases from V and 8 bases from J, with 16 bases between. The V gene's germline CDR1 is GTSNPN and CDR2 SVGIG (reference sequence). The CDR3 runs 15 residues. The CDR3 region is CAWSVQWLATGELFF. The CDR3 nucleotides are TGTGCCTGGAGTGTACAATGGCTAGCAACGGGGGAGCTGTTTTTT.

The chain links TRBV7-9 to TRBJ1-2, with a weak D call TRBD1 (5 bases). This CDR3 has 13 amino acids. Germline V lookup: CDR1 SEHNR, CDR2 FQNEAQ (reference sequence). Trimming took off 5 bases at V and 4 bases at J, with 11 bases between the two ends. The CDR3 DNA follows: TGTGCCAGCAGCCTACAGGTGGCCTATGGCTACACCTTC. Its protein product is CASSLQVAYGYTF.

The chain combines TRBV14 with TRBJ2-7; no reliable D call. CDR1 is SGHDN, CDR2 FVKESK, per germline. With 3 bases removed from V and 3 bases from J, the gap between germline ends came to 6 bases. CDR3 size: 12 residues. DNA for the CDR3: TGTGCCAGCAGCCATAGTTACTACGAGCAGTACTTC. Amino acid sequence: CASSHSYYEQYF.

The chain recombines TRBV28 with TRBJ2-7, with 8 bases aligning to TRBD2. CDR3 length: 18 amino acids. Germline V gene data show CDR1 as MDHEN and CDR2 as SYDVKM. The junction had 16 bases not matched to a gene; V was cut back by 4 bases and J by 2 bases. CDR3 DNA sequence: TGTGCCAGCAGTTCCCCCCCGGTCTGGGGCGGGAGGACCTACGAGCAGTACTTC. Its translation: CASSSPPVWGGRTYEQYF.

The V call is TRBV5-4, the J call TRBJ2-7, with a weak D call TRBD2 (6 bases). The CDR3 loop spans 15 amino acids. Deletions cut 3 bases from V and 4 bases from J, with 17 bases between. Germline V gives CDR1 SGHNT, CDR2 YYREEE (reference sequence). CDR3 nucleotide sequence: TGTGCCAGCAGCTGTGGTAGCGGAATCCCGTACGAGCAGTACTTC. Its protein product is CASSCGSGIPYEQYF.